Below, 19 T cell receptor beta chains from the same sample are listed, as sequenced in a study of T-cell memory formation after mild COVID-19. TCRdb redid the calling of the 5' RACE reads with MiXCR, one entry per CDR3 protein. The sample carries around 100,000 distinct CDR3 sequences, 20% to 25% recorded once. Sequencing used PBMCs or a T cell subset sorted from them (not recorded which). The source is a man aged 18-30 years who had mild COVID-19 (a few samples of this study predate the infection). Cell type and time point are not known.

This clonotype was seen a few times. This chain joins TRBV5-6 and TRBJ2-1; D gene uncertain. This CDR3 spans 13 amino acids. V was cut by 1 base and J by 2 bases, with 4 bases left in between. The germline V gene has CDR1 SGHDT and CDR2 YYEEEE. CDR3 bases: TGTGCCAGCAGCTTGTCGCCCTACAATGAGCAGTTCTTC. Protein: CASSLSPYNEQFF.

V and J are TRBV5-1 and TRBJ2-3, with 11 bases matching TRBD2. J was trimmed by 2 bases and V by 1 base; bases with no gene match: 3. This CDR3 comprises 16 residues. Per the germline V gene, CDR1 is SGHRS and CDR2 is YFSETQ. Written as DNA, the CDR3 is TGCGCCAGCAGCTTGTCTAGCGGGGGGTTCACAGATACGCAGTATTTT. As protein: CASSLSSGGFTDTQYF. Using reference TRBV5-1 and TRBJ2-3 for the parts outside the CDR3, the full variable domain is KAGVTQTPRYLIKTRGQQVTLSCSPISGHRSVSWYQQTPGQGLQFLFEYFSETQRNKGNFPGRFSGRQFSNSRSEMNVSTLELGDSALYLCASSLSSGGFTDTQYFGPGTRLTVL.

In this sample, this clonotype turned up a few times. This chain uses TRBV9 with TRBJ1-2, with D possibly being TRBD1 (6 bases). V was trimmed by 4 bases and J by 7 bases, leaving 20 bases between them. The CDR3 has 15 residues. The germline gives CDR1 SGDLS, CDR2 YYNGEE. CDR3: CASSPPTGQFGGYTF. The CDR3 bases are TGTGCCAGCAGCCCCCCAACAGGGCAGTTCGGTGGCTACACCTTC.

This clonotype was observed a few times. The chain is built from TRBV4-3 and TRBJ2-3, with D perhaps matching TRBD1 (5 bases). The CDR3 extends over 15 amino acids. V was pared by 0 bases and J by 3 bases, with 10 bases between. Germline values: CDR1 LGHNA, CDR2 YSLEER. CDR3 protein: CASSQDGASTDTQYF. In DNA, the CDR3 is TGCGCCAGCAGCCAAGATGGGGCCTCGACAGATACGCAGTATTTT.

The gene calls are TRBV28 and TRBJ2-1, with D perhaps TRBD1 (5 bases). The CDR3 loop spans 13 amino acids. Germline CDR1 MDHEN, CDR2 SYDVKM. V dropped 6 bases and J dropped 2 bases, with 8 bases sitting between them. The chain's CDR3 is CASSLGAYNEQFF. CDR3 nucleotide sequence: TGTGCCAGCAGCCTAGGGGCCTACAATGAGCAGTTCTTC. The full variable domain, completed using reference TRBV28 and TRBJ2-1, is DVKVTQSSRYLVKRTGEKVFLECVQDMDHENMFWYRQDPGLGLRLIYFSYDVKMKEKGDIPEGYSVSREKKERFSLILESASTNQTSMYLCASSLGAYNEQFFGPGTRLTVL.

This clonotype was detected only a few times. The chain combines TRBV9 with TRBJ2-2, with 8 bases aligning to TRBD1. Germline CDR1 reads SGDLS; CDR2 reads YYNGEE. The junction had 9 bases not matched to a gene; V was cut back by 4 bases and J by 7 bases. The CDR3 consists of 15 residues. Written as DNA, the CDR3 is TGTGCCAGCAGCCCCGCGGACAGGGTTATCGGGGAGCTGTTTTTT. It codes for CASSPADRVIGELFF.

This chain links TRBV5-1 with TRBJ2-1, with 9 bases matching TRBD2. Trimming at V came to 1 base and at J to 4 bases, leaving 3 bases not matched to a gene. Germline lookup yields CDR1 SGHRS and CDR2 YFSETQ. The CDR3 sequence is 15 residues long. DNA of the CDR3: TGCGCCAGCAGCTTGTCAACTAGCGGGTACAATGAGCAGTTCTTC. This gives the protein CASSLSTSGYNEQFF.

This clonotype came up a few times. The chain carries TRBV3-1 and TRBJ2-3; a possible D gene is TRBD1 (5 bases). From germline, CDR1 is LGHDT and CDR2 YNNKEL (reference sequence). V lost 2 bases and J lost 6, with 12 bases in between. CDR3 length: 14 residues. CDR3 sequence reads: CASSQTDWGDTQYF. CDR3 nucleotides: TGTGCCAGCAGCCAAACGGATTGGGGCGATACGCAGTATTTT.

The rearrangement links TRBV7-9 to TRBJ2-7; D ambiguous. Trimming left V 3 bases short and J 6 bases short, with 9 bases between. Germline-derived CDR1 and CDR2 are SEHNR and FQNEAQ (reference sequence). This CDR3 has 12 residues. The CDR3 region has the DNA TGTGCCAGCAGCTTTACACCACCCGAGCAGTACGTC. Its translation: CASSFTPPEQYV.

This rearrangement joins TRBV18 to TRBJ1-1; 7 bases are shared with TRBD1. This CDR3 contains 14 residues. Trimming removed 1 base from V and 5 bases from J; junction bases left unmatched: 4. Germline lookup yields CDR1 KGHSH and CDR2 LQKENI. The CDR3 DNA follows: TGTGCCAGCTCACCACGGCAGGGGGGGACTGAAGCTTTCTTT. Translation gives CASSPRQGGTEAFF.

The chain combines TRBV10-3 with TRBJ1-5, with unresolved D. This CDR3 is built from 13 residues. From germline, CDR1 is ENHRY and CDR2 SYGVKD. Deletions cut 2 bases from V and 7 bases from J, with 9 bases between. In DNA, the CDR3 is TGTGCCATCAGTGAGAAGTCGGAACAGCCCCAGCATTTT. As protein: CAISEKSEQPQHF.

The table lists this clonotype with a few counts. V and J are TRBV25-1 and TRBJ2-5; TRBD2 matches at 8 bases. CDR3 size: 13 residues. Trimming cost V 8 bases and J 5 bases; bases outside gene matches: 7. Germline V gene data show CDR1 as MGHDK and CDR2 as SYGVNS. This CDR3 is CASAGLVGETQYF. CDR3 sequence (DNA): TGTGCCAGCGCGGGACTAGTGGGGGAGACCCAGTACTTC. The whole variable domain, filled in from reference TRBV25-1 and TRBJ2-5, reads EADIYQTPRYLVIGTGKKITLECSQTMGHDKMYWYQQDPGMELHLIHYSYGVNSTEKGDLSSESTVSRIRTEHFPLTLESARPSHTSQYLCASAGLVGETQYFGPGTRLLVL.

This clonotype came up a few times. The CDR3 reads CASSSGTKKAGELFF. In DNA form, the CDR3 reads TGTGCCAGCAGCTCCGGGACCAAGAAGGCCGGGGAGCTGTTTTTT. This chain joins TRBV7-9 and TRBJ2-2, with D perhaps matching TRBD1 or TRBD2 (5 bases each). CDR3 length: 15 residues. V lost 4 bases to trimming and J lost 6 bases, with 15 bases between them. The germline V gene has CDR1 SEHNR and CDR2 FQNEAQ (reference sequence).

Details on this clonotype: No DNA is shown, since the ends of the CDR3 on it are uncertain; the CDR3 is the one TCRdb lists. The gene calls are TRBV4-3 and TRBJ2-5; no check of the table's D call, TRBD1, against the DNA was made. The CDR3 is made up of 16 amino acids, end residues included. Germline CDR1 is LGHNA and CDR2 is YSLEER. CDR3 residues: CASSQDSGQAQETQYF.

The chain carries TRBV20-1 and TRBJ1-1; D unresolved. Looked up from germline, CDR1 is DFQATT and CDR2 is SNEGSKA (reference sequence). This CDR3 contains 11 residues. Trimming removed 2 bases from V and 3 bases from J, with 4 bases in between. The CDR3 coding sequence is TGCAGTGCTAGATTGGACACTGAAGCTTTCTTT. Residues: CSARLDTEAFF.

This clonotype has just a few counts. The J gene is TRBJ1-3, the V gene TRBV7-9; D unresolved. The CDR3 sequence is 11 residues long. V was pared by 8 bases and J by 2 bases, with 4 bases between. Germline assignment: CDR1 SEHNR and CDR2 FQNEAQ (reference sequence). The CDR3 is CASEPGNTIYF. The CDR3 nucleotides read TGTGCCAGCGAACCTGGAAACACCATATATTTT. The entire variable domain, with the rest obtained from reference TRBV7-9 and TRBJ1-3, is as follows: DTGVSQNPRHKITKRGQNVTFRCDPISEHNRLYWYRQTLGQGPEFLTYFQNEAQLEKSRLLSDRFSAERPKGSFSTLEIQRTEQGDSAMYLCASEPGNTIYFGEGSWLTVV.

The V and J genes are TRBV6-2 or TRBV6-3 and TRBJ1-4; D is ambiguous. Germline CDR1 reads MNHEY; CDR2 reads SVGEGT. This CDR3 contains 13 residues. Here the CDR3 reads CATEETTNEKLFF. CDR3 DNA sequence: TGTGCGACCGAGGAGACAACTAATGAAAAACTGTTTTTT.

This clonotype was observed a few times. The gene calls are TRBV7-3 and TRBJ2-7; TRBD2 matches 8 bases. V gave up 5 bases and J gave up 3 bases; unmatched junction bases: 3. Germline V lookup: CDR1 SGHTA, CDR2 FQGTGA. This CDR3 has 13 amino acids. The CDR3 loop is CASSEAGGYEQYF. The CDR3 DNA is TGTGCCAGCAGCGAGGCGGGGGGCTACGAGCAGTACTTC.

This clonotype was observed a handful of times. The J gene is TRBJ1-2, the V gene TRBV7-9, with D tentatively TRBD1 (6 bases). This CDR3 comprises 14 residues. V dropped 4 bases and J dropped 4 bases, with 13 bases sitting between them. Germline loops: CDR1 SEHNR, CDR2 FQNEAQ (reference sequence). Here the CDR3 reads CASSWETGTYGYTF. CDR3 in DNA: TGTGCCAGCAGCTGGGAAACAGGGACCTATGGCTACACCTTC.